This is a list of T cell receptor beta chains from one sample in a study of neurological immune-mediated disorders. TCRdb re-called the 5' RACE reads through MiXCR, storing one row per CDR3 protein. The sample has 44,000 or so distinct CDR3 sequences; under 6.5% are singletons. The sample was CD4+ T cells from blood. These receptor sequences come from a woman in her thirties or forties in good health. Both conserved end residues are part of each CDR3. D genes are given only for firm matches. Size is omitted from some rows. Given values are once, few, many or a class for expanded clones.

many	-	TRBJ2-5	TRBV7-9	CASSLAAGPIGTQYF	TGTGCCAGCAGCTTAGCGGCCGGCCCTATAGGGACCCAGTACTTC
many	-	TRBJ2-5	TRBV20-1	CSARSRVGEETQYF	TGCAGTGCTAGATCCCGGGTGGGCGAAGAGACCCAGTACTTC
many	-	TRBJ2-1	TRBV4-1	CASSGKYPGSSSYNEQFF	TGCGCCAGCAGCGGAAAATATCCGGGATCGAGCTCCTACAATGAGCAGTTCTTC
many	-	TRBJ1-6	TRBV27	CASRVGGNNSPLHF	TGTGCCAGCAGAGTAGGGGGTAATAATTCACCCCTCCACTTT
-	TRBD1	TRBJ2-1	TRBV6-5	CASSIPGQEREQFF	TGTGCCAGCAGTATCCCGGGACAGGAGAGAGAGCAGTTCTTC
many	-	TRBJ1-1	TRBV7-9	CASTVDGNTEAFF	TGTGCCAGCACCGTGGACGGGAACACTGAAGCTTTCTTT
many	-	TRBJ2-4	TRBV7-8	CASSLAQGSGNIQYF	TGTGCCAGCAGCTTAGCGCAGGGGTCCGGAAACATTCAGTACTTC
many	-	TRBJ2-1	TRBV18	CASSQGTYNEQFF	TGTGCCAGCTCACAAGGGACTTACAATGAGCAGTTCTTC
many	-	TRBJ2-5	TRBV5-1	CASSQGPGARVETQYF	TGCGCCAGCAGCCAGGGGCCGGGTGCCCGGGTAGAGACCCAGTACTTC
many	-	TRBJ1-6	TRBV7-8	CASSSRTDSYNSPLHF	TGTGCCAGCAGCTCCAGGACAGACTCCTATAATTCACCCCTCCACTTT
many	-	TRBJ2-5	TRBV18	CASSPATRDRETQYF	TGTGCCAGCTCACCCGCAACCAGGGATCGGGAGACCCAGTACTTC
many	-	TRBJ2-1	TRBV28	CASSSLGWGGSYNEQFF	TGTGCCAGCAGTTCCTTGGGCTGGGGCGGTTCCTACAATGAGCAGTTCTTC
many	-	TRBJ2-4	TRBV3-1	CASSQVVGRNIQYF	TGTGCCAGCAGCCAAGTTGTGGGGAGGAACATTCAGTACTTC
many	-	TRBJ1-4	TRBV20-1	CSAITREEKLFF	TGCAGTGCAATCACAAGGGAAGAAAAACTGTTTTTT
many	TRBD2	TRBJ2-3	TRBV11-3	CASSSGLAGGLDTQYF	TGTGCCAGCAGCTCCGGACTAGCGGGAGGTCTGGATACGCAGTATTTT
many	-	TRBJ2-3	TRBV6-5	CASSQTSFTDTQYF	TGTGCCAGCAGTCAGACAAGCTTCACAGATACGCAGTATTTT
many	TRBD1	TRBJ2-3	TRBV5-1	CASSPRGQGDPQYF	TGCGCCAGCAGCCCACGGGGACAGGGGGATCCGCAGTATTTT
-	TRBD1	TRBJ1-6	TRBV7-8	CASSQSGTGSASPLHF	TGTGCCAGCAGCCAGTCCGGGACAGGGTCCGCTTCACCCCTCCACTTT
many	TRBD1	TRBJ1-2	TRBV29-1	CSVEPHQGEGYTF	TGCAGCGTTGAACCCCACCAGGGGGAAGGCTACACCTTC
many	-	TRBJ1-3	TRBV5-1	CASSFVDTSSGNTIYF	TGCGCCAGCAGCTTCGTGGACACCAGCTCTGGAAACACCATATATTTT
many	-	TRBJ2-1	TRBV5-5	CASGEPLGHSYNEQFF	TGTGCCAGCGGTGAACCCCTCGGCCACTCCTACAATGAGCAGTTCTTC
many	TRBD1	TRBJ2-5	TRBV6-2/TRBV6-3	CASGVVTGGSGETQYF	TGTGCCAGCGGAGTAGTGACAGGGGGATCGGGGGAGACCCAGTACTTC
many	TRBD1	TRBJ1-2	TRBV9	CASSPPGQGGYGYTF	TGTGCCAGCAGTCCACCGGGACAGGGGGGGTATGGCTACACCTTC
many	-	TRBJ1-6	TRBV28	CASSNPQNNSPLHF	TGTGCCAGCAGTAACCCACAGAATAATTCACCCCTCCACTTT
many	TRBD2	TRBJ2-7	TRBV20-1	CSARVPGLVDGYEQYF	TGCAGTGCTAGAGTCCCAGGACTAGTAGACGGGTACGAGCAGTACTTC
many	TRBD1	TRBJ2-5	TRBV4-1	CASSQRARDRGFEETQYF	TGCGCCAGCAGCCAGAGGGCCAGGGACAGGGGTTTTGAAGAGACCCAGTACTTC
many	TRBD2	TRBJ2-4	TRBV5-5	CASTGLAGAWEYF	TGTGCCAGCACCGGACTAGCGGGAGCGTGGGAGTACTTC
many	-	TRBJ2-2	TRBV28	CASSPTLRVSGELFF	TGTGCCAGCAGCCCTACCCTCAGGGTCAGCGGGGAGCTGTTTTTT
many	-	TRBJ1-3	TRBV20-1	CSATASPSGNTIYF	TGCAGTGCCACCGCCTCCCCGTCTGGAAACACCATATATTTT
many	TRBD1	TRBJ2-6	TRBV9	CASSPRDRRLGANVLTF	TGTGCCAGCAGCCCCCGGGACAGGCGACTTGGGGCCAACGTCCTGACTTTC
many	-	TRBJ2-7	TRBV6-6	CASSYGGAGRSEQYF	TGTGCCAGCAGTTACGGGGGGGCAGGTCGGTCCGAGCAGTACTTC
many	-	TRBJ2-2	TRBV6-5	CASRISLGGNTGELFF	TGTGCCAGCAGAATTTCCCTAGGGGGGAACACCGGGGAGCTGTTTTTT
many	-	TRBJ2-3	TRBV7-9	CASSTDSTDTQYF	TGTGCCAGCAGCACAGACAGCACAGATACGCAGTATTTT
many	-	TRBJ2-1	TRBV5-1	CASSAAGSSYNEQFF	TGCGCCAGCAGCGCAGCGGGTAGCTCCTACAATGAGCAGTTCTTC
many	TRBD2	TRBJ2-1	TRBV29-1	CSVVSGRTEEQFF	TGCAGCGTTGTTAGCGGGAGAACTGAAGAGCAGTTCTTC
many	TRBD2	TRBJ2-1	TRBV9	CASSAGTSGDNEQFF	TGTGCCAGCAGCGCCGGGACTAGCGGGGACAATGAGCAGTTCTTC
many	-	TRBJ1-5	TRBV6-6	CASSYSPGQGNQPQHF	TGTGCCAGCAGTTACTCGCCCGGACAAGGGAATCAGCCCCAGCATTTT
many	-	TRBJ2-7	TRBV11-3	CASSLGGAPPYEQYF	TGTGCCAGCAGCTTAGGTGGGGCCCCACCCTACGAGCAGTACTTC
-	-	TRBJ1-3	TRBV21-1	CASRDREISGNTIYF	TGTGCCAGCCGGGACAGAGAAATCTCTGGAAACACCATATATTTT
many	-	TRBJ2-5	TRBV9	CASSQLGTVQETQYF	TGTGCCAGCAGCCAACTAGGGACTGTTCAAGAGACCCAGTACTTC
many	TRBD1	TRBJ1-2	TRBV20-1	CSARDSQGAEDGYTF	TGCAGTGCTAGAGATTCTCAGGGGGCGGAAGATGGCTACACCTTC
many	-	TRBJ1-1	TRBV5-1	CASTDLGMNTEAFF	TGCGCCAGCACTGACCTCGGCATGAACACTGAAGCTTTCTTT